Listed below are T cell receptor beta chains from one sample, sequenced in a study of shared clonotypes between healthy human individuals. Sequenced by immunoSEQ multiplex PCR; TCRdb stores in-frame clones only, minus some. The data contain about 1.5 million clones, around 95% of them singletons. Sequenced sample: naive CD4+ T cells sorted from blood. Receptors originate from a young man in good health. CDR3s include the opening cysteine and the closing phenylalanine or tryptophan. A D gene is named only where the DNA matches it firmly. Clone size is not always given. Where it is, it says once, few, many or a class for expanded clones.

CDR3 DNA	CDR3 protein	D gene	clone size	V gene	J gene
TGTGCCAGCAGCTTTTCATTGGGAGAGTACAATGAGCAGTTCTTC	CASSFSLGEYNEQFF	.	.	TRBV11-2	TRBJ2-1
TGTGCCAGCAGTCTCTTCTCTAACTATGGCTACACCTTC	CASSLFSNYGYTF	.	.	TRBV27	TRBJ1-2
TGTGCCAGCAGCGTGGGACCCCGCCCCACAGATACGCAGTATTTT	CASSVGPRPTDTQYF	.	.	TRBV25-1	TRBJ2-3
TGTGCCAGCTCACCGACAGGGGATCAGCCCCAGCATTTT	CASSPTGDQPQHF	TRBD1	.	TRBV18	TRBJ1-5
TGTGCCAGCAGCTGGGAGGACTCTATCGGGGAGCTGTTTTTT	CASSWEDSIGELFF	.	.	TRBV2	TRBJ2-2
TGTGCCAGCAGCCCTAAATACGAGCAGTACTTC	CASSPKYEQYF	.	.	TRBV7-2	TRBJ2-7
TGTGCCAGCAGTCCACAGGGGGATGGCTATGGCTACACCTTC	CASSPQGDGYGYTF	TRBD1	few	TRBV7-9	TRBJ1-2
TGTGCCAGCATTCCCAGGGCCTTCTCCTACGAGCAGTACTTC	CASIPRAFSYEQYF	.	.	TRBV6-5	TRBJ2-7
TGTGCCAGCAGCCCCCCGGGTACCTACGAGCAGTACTTC	CASSPPGTYEQYF	.	.	TRBV6-5	TRBJ2-7
TGCGCCAGCAGCTTGGGCAGGGCCCGCTACGAGCAGTACTTC	CASSLGRARYEQYF	.	.	TRBV5-1	TRBJ2-7
TGTGCCAGCAGTTACTCCGGACTGTCGAACACTGAAGCTTTCTTT	CASSYSGLSNTEAFF	.	.	TRBV6-5	TRBJ1-1
TGTGCCAGCAGCTTGGTCCCGGGGGCCGCGGGCAATCAGCCCCAGCATTTT	CASSLVPGAAGNQPQHF	.	.	TRBV5-5	TRBJ1-5
TGCAGCGCGGCCCCCGGCCCACACGAGCAGTACTTC	CSAAPGPHEQYF	.	.	TRBV29-1	TRBJ2-7
TGTGCCAGCAGTGAAGCGTACTGGAGCTCTGGAAACACCATATATTTT	CASSEAYWSSGNTIYF	.	.	TRBV6-1	TRBJ1-3
TGTGCCAGCAGCTTACCGGGGGGTTTCAGGGCCTACGAGCAGTACTTC	CASSLPGGFRAYEQYF	TRBD2	.	TRBV7-8	TRBJ2-7
TGTGCCAGCAGCTTGGCAGGGCTCTCCTACGAGCAGTACTTC	CASSLAGLSYEQYF	.	.	TRBV7-9	TRBJ2-7
TGTGCCAGCAGTTTATCGGGGGTAACGACCTACGAGCAGTACTTC	CASSLSGVTTYEQYF	.	.	TRBV28	TRBJ2-7
TGTGCCAGCAGCGTAAGGGCTTACCAGGGATCCGGCACAGATACGCAGTATTTT	CASSVRAYQGSGTDTQYF	.	.	TRBV9	TRBJ2-3
TGTGCCAGCAGCTTAGTCGCCACCTACGAGCAGTACTTC	CASSLVATYEQYF	.	.	TRBV7-2	TRBJ2-7
TGTGCCAGCACCACGAGTCCGGGGGGCGGCTACACCTTC	CASTTSPGGGYTF	.	.	TRBV28	TRBJ1-2
TGCGCCAGCAGGAGCGGGACCTACGAGCAGTACTTC	CASRSGTYEQYF	TRBD2	once	TRBV5-1	TRBJ2-7
TGTGCCAGCAGTGAAGGCACAGGGGGAGCTTTCTTT	CASSEGTGGAFF	TRBD1	.	TRBV2	TRBJ1-1
TGTGCCAGCTCTAGGAGTTACTCCTACGAGCAGTACTTC	CASSRSYSYEQYF	.	.	TRBV6-1	TRBJ2-7
TGTGCCAGTAGTCCCAGTTCGTACACTGAAGCTTTCTTT	CASSPSSYTEAFF	.	.	TRBV19	TRBJ1-1
TGTGCCAGCAGCCCATCGGGGACAGTCTATGGCTACACCTTC	CASSPSGTVYGYTF	TRBD1	.	TRBV5-4	TRBJ1-2
TGTGCCAGCAGCTTAGAGGGAAGTAGCTCCTACAATGAGCAGTTCTTC	CASSLEGSSSYNEQFF	.	.	TRBV7-6	TRBJ2-1
TGTGCCAGCAGCCCGCCCGGTAATCAGCCCCAGCATTTT	CASSPPGNQPQHF	.	once	TRBV6-6	TRBJ1-5
TGTGCCAGCAGTTTATTGGGTACAGGGGGCAGACACTATGGCTACACCTTC	CASSLLGTGGRHYGYTF	TRBD1	.	TRBV28	TRBJ1-2
TGTGCCAGCAAGGCAGGGGGTGAGGAGACCCAGTACTTC	CASKAGGEETQYF	TRBD1	.	TRBV2	TRBJ2-5
TGTGCCACCAGCAGAGATGAAGGGGCAGGCACTGAAGCTTTCTTT	CATSRDEGAGTEAFF	.	.	TRBV15	TRBJ1-1
TGTGCCAGCAGGTTCTCAAGCTCCTACGAGCAGTACTTC	CASRFSSSYEQYF	.	.	TRBV7-8	TRBJ2-7
TGTGCCAGTAGTGGCCTAGCGGGGGCGTACAATGAGCAGTTCTTC	CASSGLAGAYNEQFF	TRBD2	.	TRBV19	TRBJ2-1
TGTGCCAGCAGCCTCTCCAGGCGTTTCGCGAAAGAAGAGACCCAGTACTTC	CASSLSRRFAKEETQYF	.	.	TRBV7-6	TRBJ2-5
TGCAGTGCTAGCTGGGGAGAGACCCAGTACTTC	CSASWGETQYF	.	.	TRBV20-1	TRBJ2-5
TGCAGCGTTGGGATTACTAACTATGGCTACACCTTC	CSVGITNYGYTF	.	.	TRBV29-1	TRBJ1-2
TGCGCCAGCAGCTTGGACCCGCCAGGGACTAGCAATCAGCCCCAGCATTTT	CASSLDPPGTSNQPQHF	.	.	TRBV5-1	TRBJ1-5
TGCGCCAGCAGCTTGGGGGGCGCGGGCACAGATACGCAGTATTTT	CASSLGGAGTDTQYF	.	.	TRBV5-1	TRBJ2-3
TGCGCCAGCAGCTTCGGAACCACCACAGATACGCAGTATTTT	CASSFGTTTDTQYF	.	.	TRBV5-1	TRBJ2-3
TGTGCTTCAATAAAAGTGACTAATGAAAAACTGTTTTTT	CASIKVTNEKLFF	.	.	TRBV27	TRBJ1-4
TGCGCCAGCAGCCCAGGGACTAGGACAGATACGCAGTATTTT	CASSPGTRTDTQYF	TRBD2	.	TRBV5-1	TRBJ2-3
TGTGCCAGCAGCGAACGGACTAACTTCTTTATAAATGAGCAGTTCTTC	CASSERTNFFINEQFF	.	.	TRBV7-9	TRBJ2-1
TGTGCCAGCAGTGAAGCTTCAGGTAACACTGAAGCTTTCTTT	CASSEASGNTEAFF	.	.	TRBV2	TRBJ1-1
TGTGCCAGCAGCGTAGAAGATGAGGGGACCCAGTACTTC	CASSVEDEGTQYF	.	.	TRBV9	TRBJ2-5
TGTGCCAGTACCGACAGGTGGGCTCGCCCCAATTTAACCCTACAATTTACTGAGCAGTTCTTC	CASTDRWARPNLTLQFTEQFF	.	.	TRBV19	TRBJ2-1
TGTGCCAGTGGGACTAGCGGGAGTTTGACCTACGAGCAGTACTTC	CASGTSGSLTYEQYF	TRBD2	.	TRBV27	TRBJ2-7
TGTGCCAGTAGTCCTAGGACGGAGGGACCCTACGAGCAGTACTTC	CASSPRTEGPYEQYF	.	.	TRBV19	TRBJ2-7
TGTGCCAGCAGTGGCTTAGCGGGAGGGCCGCCAGATACGCAGTATTTT	CASSGLAGGPPDTQYF	TRBD2	once	TRBV6-1	TRBJ2-3
TGTGCCAGCAGTTTATGGAGGGGGCGGCACACTGAAGCTTTCTTT	CASSLWRGRHTEAFF	TRBD1	.	TRBV28	TRBJ1-1
TGTGCCAGCAGCGTAGGGGCAGGGATTGCCAACGTCCTGACTTTC	CASSVGAGIANVLTF	.	.	TRBV9	TRBJ2-6
TGCGCCAGCAGCAGCCTACAGGATAATAATGAAAAACTGTTTTTT	CASSSLQDNNEKLFF	.	.	TRBV5-1	TRBJ1-4
TGTGCCAGCAGCCAAGAAATGTTGGATACGCAGTATTTT	CASSQEMLDTQYF	.	.	TRBV11-3	TRBJ2-3
TGTGCCAGCAGTCGGACTAGCGTGACCTACGAGCAGTACTTC	CASSRTSVTYEQYF	TRBD2	.	TRBV6-6	TRBJ2-7
TGTGCCAGCAGTAGCATGGGGACAGGGGGCTACGAGCAGTACTTC	CASSSMGTGGYEQYF	TRBD1	.	TRBV28	TRBJ2-7
TGTGCCAGCAGCTTAGTGCGGGGACTAGCGGGCCCTACCTACGAGCAGTACTTC	CASSLVRGLAGPTYEQYF	TRBD2	once	TRBV11-1	TRBJ2-7
TGTGCCAGCAGTGGTAACAGGGAATCGCAGTACTTC	CASSGNRESQYF	.	.	TRBV6-1	TRBJ2-4
TGTGCCAGCAGCTTGGGTTTAGCGGGACTTGGGAGCTCCTACAATGAGCAGTTCTTC	CASSLGLAGLGSSYNEQFF	TRBD2	.	TRBV5-4	TRBJ2-1
TGTGCCAGCAGCACAAGAGGGGGTGACTATGGCTACACCTTC	CASSTRGGDYGYTF	.	.	TRBV5-4	TRBJ1-2
TGTGCCAGCAGCTTAGGGTTTGGCGAGCAGTTCTTC	CASSLGFGEQFF	.	.	TRBV7-2	TRBJ2-1